The 7 T cell receptor beta chains below all came from one sample that was sequenced in a study of cytomegalovirus exposure and HLA in healthy donors. PCR employed 60 Vbeta and 13 Jbeta primers. Clones were read by immunoSEQ multiplex PCR, and TCRdb kept only the in-frame ones, dropping some. The data hold tens of thousands of clones, with more than 60% observed a single time. Sequenced: PBMCs. Every receptor here comes from a man aged 50 to 59 in good health and CMV-seropositive.

Worth noting for this clone: One end of the junction fails to match germline, which may point to a read error. The CDR3 DNA reads as TGTGCCAGCAGCGAGTGGACTAGCGATTTACACGAGCAGCACTTC. This sequence encodes CASSEWTSDLHEQHF. The chain employs TRBV11-2 and TRBJ2-7, with 9 bases aligning to TRBD2. The CDR3 length is 15 residues. CDR1 SGHAT and CDR2 FQNNGV come from the germline V gene.

This chain links TRBV7-9 with TRBJ1-1; D unresolved. The CDR3 totals 12 residues. Germline values: CDR1 SEHNR, CDR2 FQNEAQ (reference sequence). The V and J ends lost 5 bases and 6 bases respectively, with 10 bases between them. The CDR3 is CASSTGRAEAFF. Written as DNA, the CDR3 is TGTGCCAGCAGCACGGGAAGAGCTGAAGCTTTCTTT.

This chain uses TRBV14 with TRBJ1-6; 7 nucleotides agree with TRBD1. Trimming cost V 4 bases and J 9 bases; bases outside gene matches: 9. Germline assignment: CDR1 SGHDN and CDR2 FVKESK. This CDR3 spans 15 amino acids. The CDR3 nucleotides read TGTGCCAGCAGCCCTACTGACAGGGTTGCTTCACCCCTCCACTTT. Its protein is CASSPTDRVASPLHF.

In this sample, this clone turned up a few times. Other DNA sequences from this sample encode an identical CDR3 as well. The CDR3 sequence: CASSPGQNTGELFF. CDR3 nucleotides: TGTGCCAGCTCACCGGGACAGAACACCGGGGAGCTGTTTTTT. The chain is built from TRBV18 and TRBJ2-2; a possible D gene is TRBD1 (6 bases). Germline values: CDR1 KGHSH, CDR2 LQKENI. V lost 3 bases to trimming and J lost 1 base, with 6 bases between them. CDR3 length: 14 residues.

V usage is TRBV5-5 and J usage is TRBJ1-4; no clear D gene. V lost 1 base to trimming and J lost 4 bases, with 2 bases between them. The CDR3 runs to 12 residues. Germline lookup yields CDR1 SGHKS and CDR2 YYEKEE (reference sequence). The CDR3 reads CASSLYNEKLFF. As DNA, the CDR3 is TGTGCCAGCAGCTTGTATAATGAAAAACTGTTTTTT.

J is TRBJ2-5 and V is TRBV10-1; D gene ambiguous. The CDR3 runs to 13 residues. The germline gives CDR1 WNHNN, CDR2 SYGVQD (reference sequence). Trimming stripped 3 bases from V and 1 base from J, with 6 bases between. The CDR3 sequence: CASSDRGQETQYF. The CDR3 DNA follows: TGCGCCAGCAGTGATCGCGGCCAAGAGACCCAGTACTTC.

The genes are TRBV5-1 and TRBJ2-5, with D maybe TRBD2 (6 bases). Germline lookup yields CDR1 SGHRS and CDR2 YFSETQ. V was pared by 3 bases and J by 5 bases, with 14 bases between. This CDR3 spans 14 amino acids. CDR3 coding DNA: TGCGCCAGCAGCTCAGGAAGTGGGGGGGAGACCCAGTACTTC. Amino acid sequence: CASSSGSGGETQYF.